Described below is a single TCR beta chain sequence and its context. The antigen is undetermined. The sample originates from a study of CD8 T cells in ankylosing spondylitis. Study observations and caveats: Blood from ankylosing spondylitis patients appeared to carry a characteristic eight-variant TCR beta motif.

The CDR3 totals 15 residues. From germline, CDR1 is LGHDT and CDR2 YNNKEL (reference sequence). V was clipped by 1 base and J by 4 bases, with 11 bases between them. MiXCR, applied by TCRdb to the 5' RACE reads, yields one record per CDR3 protein. This sample has around 770,000 distinct CDR3 sequences, with around a fifth found just once. This chain joins TRBV3-1 and TRBJ2-1; a weak D match, TRBD1 (5 bases). The source material was blood, either unsorted or a sorted T cell fraction (not recorded which). This TCR was recovered from a male donor with ankylosing spondylitis. The DNA of the CDR3 is TGTGCCAGCAGCCAAGCTATCTCAGGGTACAATGAGCAGTTCTTC. Protein: CASSQAISGYNEQFF.